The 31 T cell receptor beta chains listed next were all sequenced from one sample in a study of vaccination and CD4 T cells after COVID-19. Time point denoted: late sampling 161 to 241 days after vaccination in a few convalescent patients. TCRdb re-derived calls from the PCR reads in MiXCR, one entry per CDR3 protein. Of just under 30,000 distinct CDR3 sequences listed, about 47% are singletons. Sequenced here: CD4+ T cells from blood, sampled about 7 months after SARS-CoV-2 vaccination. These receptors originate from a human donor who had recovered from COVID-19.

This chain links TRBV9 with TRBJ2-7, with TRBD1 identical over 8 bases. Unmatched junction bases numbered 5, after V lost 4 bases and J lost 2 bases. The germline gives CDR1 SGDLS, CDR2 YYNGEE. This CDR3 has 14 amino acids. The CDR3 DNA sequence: TGTGCCAGCAGCCCAGAGGACAGGGCCTACGAGCAGTACTTC. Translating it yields CASSPEDRAYEQYF.

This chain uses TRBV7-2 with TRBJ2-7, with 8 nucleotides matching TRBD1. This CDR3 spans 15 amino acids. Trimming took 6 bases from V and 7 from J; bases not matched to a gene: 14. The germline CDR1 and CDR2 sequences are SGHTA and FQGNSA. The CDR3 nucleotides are TGTGCCAGCAGACCCACCGGGACAGGCACGCGAGAGCAGTACTTC. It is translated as CASRPTGTGTREQYF.

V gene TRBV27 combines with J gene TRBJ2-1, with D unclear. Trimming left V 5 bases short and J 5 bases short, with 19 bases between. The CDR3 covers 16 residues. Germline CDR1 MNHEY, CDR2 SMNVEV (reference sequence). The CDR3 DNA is TGTGCCAGCAGTCCCGCCGTGGTCTGGGAAGACAATGAGCAGTTCTTC. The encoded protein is CASSPAVVWEDNEQFF.

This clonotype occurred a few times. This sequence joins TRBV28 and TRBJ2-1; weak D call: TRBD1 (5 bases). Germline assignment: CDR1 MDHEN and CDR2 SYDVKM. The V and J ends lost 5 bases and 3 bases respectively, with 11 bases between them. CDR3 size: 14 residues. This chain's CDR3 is CASSPGQYYNEQFF. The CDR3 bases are TGTGCCAGCAGTCCCGGACAATACTACAATGAGCAGTTCTTC. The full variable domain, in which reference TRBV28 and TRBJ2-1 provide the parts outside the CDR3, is DVKVTQSSRYLVKRTGEKVFLECVQDMDHENMFWYRQDPGLGLRLIYFSYDVKMKEKGDIPEGYSVSREKKERFSLILESASTNQTSMYLCASSPGQYYNEQFFGPGTRLTVL.

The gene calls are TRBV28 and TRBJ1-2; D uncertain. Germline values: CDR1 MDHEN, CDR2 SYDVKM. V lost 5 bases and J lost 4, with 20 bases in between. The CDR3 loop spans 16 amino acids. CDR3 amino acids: CASSERLWDLLYGYTF. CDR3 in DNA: TGTGCCAGCAGTGAGAGACTATGGGATTTGCTCTATGGCTACACCTTC.

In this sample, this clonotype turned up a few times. The CDR3 nucleotides read TGTGCCAGCAGTCCATTGGGAGCGCAAGAGACCCAGTACTTC. This codes for CASSPLGAQETQYF. This chain connects TRBV27 to TRBJ2-5, with a tentative D call TRBD2 (5 bases). Trimming took 5 bases from V and 2 from J, leaving 12 bases between them. CDR3 length: 14 residues. CDR1 and CDR2 from the germline V gene are MNHEY and SMNVEV (reference sequence).

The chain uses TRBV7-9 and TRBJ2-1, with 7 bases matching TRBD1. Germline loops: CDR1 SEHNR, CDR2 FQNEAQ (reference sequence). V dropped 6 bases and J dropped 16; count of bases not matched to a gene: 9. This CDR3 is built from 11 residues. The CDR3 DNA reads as TGTGCCAGCAGACAGGGGCCGATTGAATTCTTC. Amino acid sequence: CASRQGPIEFF.

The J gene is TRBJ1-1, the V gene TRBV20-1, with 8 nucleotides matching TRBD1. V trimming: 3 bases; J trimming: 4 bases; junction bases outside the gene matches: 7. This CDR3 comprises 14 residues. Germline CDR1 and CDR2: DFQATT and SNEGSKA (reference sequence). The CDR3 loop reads CSASSQGAVTEAFF. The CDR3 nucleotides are TGCAGTGCTAGCTCCCAGGGGGCGGTCACTGAAGCTTTCTTT.

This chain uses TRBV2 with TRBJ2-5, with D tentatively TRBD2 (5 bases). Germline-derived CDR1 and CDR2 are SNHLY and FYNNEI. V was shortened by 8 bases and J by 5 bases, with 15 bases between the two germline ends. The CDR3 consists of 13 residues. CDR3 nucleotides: TGTGCCAGCGAGACTACCCCGGGGGAGACCCAGTACTTC. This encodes CASETTPGETQYF.

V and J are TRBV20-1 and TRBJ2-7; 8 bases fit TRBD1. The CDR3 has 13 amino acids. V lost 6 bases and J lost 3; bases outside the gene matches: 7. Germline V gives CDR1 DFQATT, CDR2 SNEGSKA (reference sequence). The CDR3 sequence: CSAGQGSHYEQYF. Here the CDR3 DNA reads TGCAGTGCCGGACAGGGAAGTCACTACGAGCAGTACTTC.

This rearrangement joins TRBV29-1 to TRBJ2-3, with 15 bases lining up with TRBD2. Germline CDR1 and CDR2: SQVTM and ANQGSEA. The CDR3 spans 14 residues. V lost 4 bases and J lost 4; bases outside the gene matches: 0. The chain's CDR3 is CSVGTSGRADTQYF. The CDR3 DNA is TGCAGCGTTGGGACTAGCGGGAGGGCAGATACGCAGTATTTT.

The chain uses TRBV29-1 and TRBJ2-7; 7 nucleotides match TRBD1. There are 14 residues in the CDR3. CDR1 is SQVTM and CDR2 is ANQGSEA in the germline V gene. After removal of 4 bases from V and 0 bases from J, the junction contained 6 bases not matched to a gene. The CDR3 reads CSVVDRKSSYEQYF. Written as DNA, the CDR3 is TGCAGCGTTGTGGACAGGAAAAGCTCCTACGAGCAGTACTTC.

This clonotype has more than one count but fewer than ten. CDR3: CASSFRGGTQYF. In nucleotides, the CDR3 is TGTGCCAGCAGTTTTAGGGGAGGGACCCAGTACTTC. The rearrangement joins TRBV27 to TRBJ2-5, with D possibly TRBD2 on 6 matching bases. Germline-derived CDR1 and CDR2 are MNHEY and SMNVEV (reference sequence). V shed 3 bases and J shed 7 bases, with 9 bases lying between them. CDR3 size: 12 residues.

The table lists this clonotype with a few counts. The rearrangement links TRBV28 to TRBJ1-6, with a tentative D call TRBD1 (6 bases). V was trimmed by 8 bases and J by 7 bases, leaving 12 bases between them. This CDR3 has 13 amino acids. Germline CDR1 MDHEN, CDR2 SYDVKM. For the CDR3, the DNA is TGTGCCAGCCTAGACAGGTGGAATTCACCCCTCCACTTT. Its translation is CASLDRWNSPLHF. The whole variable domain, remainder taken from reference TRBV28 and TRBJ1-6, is DVKVTQSSRYLVKRTGEKVFLECVQDMDHENMFWYRQDPGLGLRLIYFSYDVKMKEKGDIPEGYSVSREKKERFSLILESASTNQTSMYLCASLDRWNSPLHFGNGTRLTVT.

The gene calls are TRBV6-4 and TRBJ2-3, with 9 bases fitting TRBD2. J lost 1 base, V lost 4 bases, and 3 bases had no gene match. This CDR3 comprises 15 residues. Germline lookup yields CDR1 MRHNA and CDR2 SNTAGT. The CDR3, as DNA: TGTGCCAGCAGTGGGGTAGCGGGAGGCACAGATACGCAGTATTTT. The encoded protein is CASSGVAGGTDTQYF.

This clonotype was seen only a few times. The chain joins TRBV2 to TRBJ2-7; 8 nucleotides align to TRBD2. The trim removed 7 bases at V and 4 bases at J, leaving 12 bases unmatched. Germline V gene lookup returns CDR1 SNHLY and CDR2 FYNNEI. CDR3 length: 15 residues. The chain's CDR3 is CASNPPAGVWYEQYF. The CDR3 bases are TGTGCCAGCAACCCCCCAGCGGGAGTTTGGTACGAGCAGTACTTC.

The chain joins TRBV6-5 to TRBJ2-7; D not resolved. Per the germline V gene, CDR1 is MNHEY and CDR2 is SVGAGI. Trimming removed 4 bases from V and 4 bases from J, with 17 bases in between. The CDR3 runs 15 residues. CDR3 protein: CASSSPPVPSYEQYF. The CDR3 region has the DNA TGTGCCAGCAGTTCCCCCCCCGTCCCCTCTTACGAGCAGTACTTC.

Here the CDR3 reads CASSLALPSEAGGTQYF. For the CDR3, the DNA is TGTGCCAGCAGCTTAGCCCTGCCCTCAGAAGCGGGCGGGACCCAGTACTTC. The chain combines TRBV7-8 with TRBJ2-5, with TRBD2 as a possible D gene (6 bases). V was cut by 0 bases and J by 7 bases, with 21 bases left in between. The germline V gene has CDR1 SGHVS and CDR2 FQNEAQ. CDR3 length equals 17 residues.

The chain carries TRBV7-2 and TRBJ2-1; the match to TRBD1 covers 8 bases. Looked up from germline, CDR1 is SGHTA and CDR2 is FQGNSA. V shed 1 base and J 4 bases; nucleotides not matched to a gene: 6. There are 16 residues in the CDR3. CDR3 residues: CASSLDGQGRYNEQFF. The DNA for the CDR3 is TGTGCCAGCAGCTTAGACGGACAGGGCAGATACAATGAGCAGTTCTTC.

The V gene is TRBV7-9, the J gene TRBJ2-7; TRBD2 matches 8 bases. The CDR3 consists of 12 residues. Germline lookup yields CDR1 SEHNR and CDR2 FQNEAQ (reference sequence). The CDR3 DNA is TGTGCAACAGCGGGAGTGAAGGACGAGCAGTACTTC. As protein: CATAGVKDEQYF.

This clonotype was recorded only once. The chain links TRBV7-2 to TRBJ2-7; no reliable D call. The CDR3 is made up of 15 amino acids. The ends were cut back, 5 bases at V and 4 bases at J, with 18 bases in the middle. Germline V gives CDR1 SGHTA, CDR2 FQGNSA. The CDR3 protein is CASSHDQVASYEQYF. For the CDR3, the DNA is TGTGCCAGCAGCCACGACCAAGTGGCTTCATACGAGCAGTACTTC.

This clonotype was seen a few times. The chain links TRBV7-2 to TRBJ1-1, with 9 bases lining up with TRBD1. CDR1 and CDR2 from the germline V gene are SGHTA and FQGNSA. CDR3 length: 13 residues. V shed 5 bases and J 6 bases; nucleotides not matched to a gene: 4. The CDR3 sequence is CASSGTGRAEAFF. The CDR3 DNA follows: TGTGCCAGCAGCGGGACAGGGCGGGCTGAAGCTTTCTTT.

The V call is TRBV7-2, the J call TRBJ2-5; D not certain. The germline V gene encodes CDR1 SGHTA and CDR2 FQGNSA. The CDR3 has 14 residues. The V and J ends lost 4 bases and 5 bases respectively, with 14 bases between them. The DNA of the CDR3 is TGTGCCAGCAGCTCCTTTGGTTCAGCGGAGACCCAGTACTTC. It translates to CASSSFGSAETQYF.

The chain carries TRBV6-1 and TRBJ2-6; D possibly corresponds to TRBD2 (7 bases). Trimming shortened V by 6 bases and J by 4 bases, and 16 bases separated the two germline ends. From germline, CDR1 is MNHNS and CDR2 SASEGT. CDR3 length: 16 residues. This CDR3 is CASRPRGGSGANVLTF. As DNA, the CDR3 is TGTGCCAGCAGACCGAGGGGGGGGTCAGGGGCCAACGTCCTGACTTTC.

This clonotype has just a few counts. CDR3 residues: CASSQTGGADGYTF. CDR3 nucleotide sequence: TGTGCCAGCAGCCAAACAGGGGGGGCAGATGGCTACACCTTC. This chain links TRBV7-3 with TRBJ1-2, with 8 positions matching TRBD1. Germline V gene lookup returns CDR1 SGHTA and CDR2 FQGTGA. This CDR3 contains 14 residues. V lost 5 bases to trimming and J lost 6 bases; unmatched junction nucleotides: 8.

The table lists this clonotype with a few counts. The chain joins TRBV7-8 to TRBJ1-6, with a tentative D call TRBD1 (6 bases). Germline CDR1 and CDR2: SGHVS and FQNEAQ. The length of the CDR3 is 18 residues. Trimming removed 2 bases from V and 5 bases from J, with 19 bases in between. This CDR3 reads CASSLLSGAQSNNSPLHF. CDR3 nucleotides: TGTGCCAGCAGCTTATTGTCAGGGGCCCAATCCAATAATTCACCCCTCCACTTT.

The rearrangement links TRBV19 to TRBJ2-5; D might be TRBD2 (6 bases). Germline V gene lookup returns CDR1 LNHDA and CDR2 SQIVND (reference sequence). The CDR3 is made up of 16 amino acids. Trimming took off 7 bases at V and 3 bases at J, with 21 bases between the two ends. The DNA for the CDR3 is TGTGCCAGTACCCCATCTCTACTAGAGCGGGAAGAGACCCAGTACTTC. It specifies CASTPSLLEREETQYF.

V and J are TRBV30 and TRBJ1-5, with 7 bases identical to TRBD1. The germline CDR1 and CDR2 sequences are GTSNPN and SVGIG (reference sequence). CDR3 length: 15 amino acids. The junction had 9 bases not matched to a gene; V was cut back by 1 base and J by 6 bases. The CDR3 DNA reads TGTGCCTGGAGTGCCTTGGGGACAGTCACTCAGCCCCAGCATTTT. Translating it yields CAWSALGTVTQPQHF.

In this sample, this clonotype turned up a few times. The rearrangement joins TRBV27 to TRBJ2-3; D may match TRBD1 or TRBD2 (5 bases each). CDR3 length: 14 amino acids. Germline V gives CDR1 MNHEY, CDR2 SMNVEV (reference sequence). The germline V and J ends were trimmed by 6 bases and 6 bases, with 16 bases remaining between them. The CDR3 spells CASSPGLHPDTQYF. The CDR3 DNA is TGTGCCAGCAGCCCGGGGCTTCACCCGGATACGCAGTATTTT.

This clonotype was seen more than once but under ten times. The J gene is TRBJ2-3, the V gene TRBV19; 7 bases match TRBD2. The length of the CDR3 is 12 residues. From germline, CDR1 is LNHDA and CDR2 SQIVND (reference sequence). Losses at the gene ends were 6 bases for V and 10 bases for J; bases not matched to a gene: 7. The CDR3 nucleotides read TGTGCCAGTAGCACAAGCGGGAAGGCGCAGTATTTT. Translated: CASSTSGKAQYF.

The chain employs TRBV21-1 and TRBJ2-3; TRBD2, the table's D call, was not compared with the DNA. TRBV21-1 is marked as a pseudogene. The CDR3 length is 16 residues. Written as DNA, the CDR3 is TGTGCCAGCAGCAAGGGACTAGCGGGAGGGCCCCTAACGCAGTATTTT. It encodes CASSKGLAGGPLTQYF.